This TCR beta chain was identified during a study of blood T cell repertoires in COVID-19. Across the whole study: Specimens from acute and convalescent COVID-19 originated in the United States, Italy and Spain. The analysed material was cDNA or gDNA that came from T cells, B-cell-depleted T cells, or PBMCs.

V was pared by 5 bases and J by 0 bases, with 12 bases of the junction left unmatched. Germline V gene lookup returns CDR1 SGHTA and CDR2 FQGTGA. The CDR3 totals 19 residues. Authors' data handling: From reference gene primer amplification, estimates of nucleated cell counts were derived. Repertoires were generated with immunoSEQ multiplex PCR, while TCRdb's copy carries only in-frame clones and drops some. That table is the source of V, J and clone size, and D and trimming were worked out from the DNA. Of about 270,000 clones in the sample, approximately 82% were seen once. The rearrangement joins TRBV7-3 to TRBJ2-1; TRBD2 aligns across 11 bases. This TCR was recovered from a woman aged 18-29 years with acute or convalescent COVID-19. The sample taken for sequencing was peripheral blood. The CDR3 region has the DNA TGTGCCAGCAGCATGGATAGCGGGAGGGCCCTGAGCTCCTACAATGAGCAGTTCTTC. This gives the protein CASSMDSGRALSSYNEQFF.